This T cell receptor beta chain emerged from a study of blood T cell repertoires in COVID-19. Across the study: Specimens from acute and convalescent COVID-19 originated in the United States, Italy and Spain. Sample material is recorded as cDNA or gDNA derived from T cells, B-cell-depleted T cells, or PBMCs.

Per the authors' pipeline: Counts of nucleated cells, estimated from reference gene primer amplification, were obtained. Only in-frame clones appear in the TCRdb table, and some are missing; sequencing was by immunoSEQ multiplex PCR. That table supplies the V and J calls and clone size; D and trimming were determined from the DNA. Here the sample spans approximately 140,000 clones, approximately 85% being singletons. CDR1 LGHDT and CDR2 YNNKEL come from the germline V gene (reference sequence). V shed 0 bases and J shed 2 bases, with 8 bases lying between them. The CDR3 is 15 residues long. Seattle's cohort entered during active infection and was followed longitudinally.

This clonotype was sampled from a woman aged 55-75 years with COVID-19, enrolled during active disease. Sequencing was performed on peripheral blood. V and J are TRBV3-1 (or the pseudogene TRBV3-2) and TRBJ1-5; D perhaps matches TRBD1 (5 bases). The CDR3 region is CASSQEGLGNQPQHF. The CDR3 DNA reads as TGTGCCAGCAGCCAAGAGGGGCTCGGCAATCAGCCCCAGCATTTT.